Listed below are T cell receptor beta chains from one sample, sequenced in a study of blood T cells in healthy people across ages. TCRdb reprocessed the 5' RACE reads with MiXCR, giving one entry per CDR3 protein. The repertoire includes 1.5 million to 2 million distinct CDR3 sequences, under 30% of them detected once, and roughly 8.2% sits in the top ten. Material: blood. These receptors were collected from a woman in her thirties in good health. Both conserved end residues are part of each CDR3. A D gene is named only where the DNA matches it firmly. A clone size is listed for some rows: how often the clone was seen (once, few, many), or a class if it is expanded.

length: 16; J: TRBJ1-1; V: TRBV5-1; D: TRBD1; size: NA; CDR3: CASSQGQAGMNTEAFF; DNA: TGCGCCAGCAGTCAAGGACAGGCGGGGATGAACACTGAAGCTTTCTTT
length: 12; J: TRBJ2-1; V: TRBV5-1; D: TRBD2; size: few; CDR3: CASRGGVPEQFF; DNA: TGCGCCAGCAGGGGGGGGGTACCTGAGCAGTTCTTC
length: 16; J: TRBJ2-3; V: TRBV6-6; D: NA; size: NA; CDR3: CASSYSQLASTDTQYF; DNA: TGTGCCAGCAGTTACTCGCAACTAGCTAGCACAGATACGCAGTATTTT
length: 14; J: TRBJ2-7; V: TRBV7-9; D: TRBD2; size: many; CDR3: CASSIGLADSEQYF; DNA: TGTGCCAGCAGCATCGGACTAGCGGACTCCGAGCAGTACTTC
length: 15; J: TRBJ1-1; V: TRBV2; D: TRBD1; size: NA; CDR3: CASSIQGQPNTEAFF; DNA: TGTGCCAGCAGTATACAGGGACAGCCGAACACTGAAGCTTTCTTT
length: 14; J: TRBJ2-7; V: TRBV12-3/TRBV12-4; D: NA; size: many; CDR3: CASRVPEGLYEQYF; DNA: TGTGCCAGCAGAGTACCGGAGGGCCTCTACGAGCAGTACTTC
length: 16; J: TRBJ2-2; V: TRBV6-4; D: NA; size: NA; CDR3: CASRGQTSLGTGELFF; DNA: TGTGCCAGCAGGGGTCAGACATCCCTGGGCACCGGAGAGCTGTTTTTT
length: 15; J: TRBJ2-5; V: TRBV29-1; D: NA; size: NA; CDR3: CSHGGRSVGEETQYF; DNA: TGCAGCCACGGTGGGAGATCCGTGGGCGAAGAGACCCAGTACTTC
length: 17; J: TRBJ2-7; V: TRBV9; D: TRBD1; size: NA; CDR3: CASSVESGQGTSYEQYF; DNA: TGTGCCAGCAGCGTAGAATCAGGACAGGGGACCTCCTACGAGCAGTACTTC
length: 15; J: TRBJ2-7; V: TRBV7-2; D: TRBD2; size: NA; CDR3: CTSSSSSGGKDEQYF; DNA: TGTACCAGCAGCTCTTCTAGCGGGGGGAAGGACGAGCAGTACTTC
length: 13; J: TRBJ1-4; V: TRBV10-3; D: NA; size: NA; CDR3: CAISDVEDEKLIF; DNA: TGTGCCATCAGTGATGTCGAGGATGAAAAACTGATTTTT
length: 18; J: TRBJ2-1; V: TRBV20-1; D: TRBD2; size: NA; CDR3: CSASPLRTSGGASNEQFF; DNA: TGCAGTGCTAGTCCGCTGCGTACTAGCGGGGGGGCGAGCAATGAGCAGTTCTTC
length: 14; J: TRBJ2-4; V: TRBV7-2; D: TRBD1; size: NA; CDR3: CASSFDRGQSIQYF; DNA: TGTGCCAGCAGCTTCGACAGGGGGCAAAGCATTCAGTACTTC
length: 16; J: TRBJ2-5; V: TRBV4-1; D: NA; size: NA; CDR3: CASSRPGQKEQETQYF; DNA: TGCGCCAGCAGCCGGCCGGGTCAAAAAGAACAAGAGACCCAGTACTTC
length: 14; J: TRBJ1-2; V: TRBV6-1; D: TRBD1; size: NA; CDR3: CASREGGTGLGYTF; DNA: TGTGCCAGCAGAGAAGGGGGGACAGGGCTAGGCTACACCTTC
length: 11; J: TRBJ1-2; V: TRBV4-1; D: NA; size: NA; CDR3: CANSQADGYTF; DNA: TGCGCCAACAGCCAAGCGGATGGCTACACCTTC
length: 14; J: TRBJ2-7; V: TRBV30; D: NA; size: NA; CDR3: CAWSGTALDHEQYF; DNA: TGTGCCTGGAGTGGAACCGCTTTGGACCACGAGCAGTACTTC
length: 15; J: TRBJ1-5; V: TRBV7-9; D: NA; size: NA; CDR3: CASSLSRGGYQPQHF; DNA: TGTGCCAGCAGCTTATCACGAGGAGGATATCAGCCCCAGCATTTT
length: 16; J: TRBJ1-5; V: TRBV19; D: NA; size: NA; CDR3: CASSIPLGRSNRPQHF; DNA: TGTGCCAGTAGTATCCCCTTAGGGCGGAGCAATCGGCCCCAGCATTTT
length: 11; J: TRBJ1-4; V: TRBV20-1; D: NA; size: NA; CDR3: CSTTRAEKLFF; DNA: TGCAGTACTACACGGGCCGAAAAACTGTTTTTT
length: 14; J: TRBJ2-7; V: TRBV18; D: NA; size: few; CDR3: CASSPPRDLYEQYF; DNA: TGTGCCAGCTCACCACCGAGGGACCTCTACGAGCAGTACTTC
length: 14; J: TRBJ2-7; V: TRBV7-9; D: NA; size: many; CDR3: CASSQRRQDYEQYF; DNA: TGTGCCAGCAGCCAGAGGAGGCAAGACTACGAGCAGTACTTC
length: 14; J: TRBJ2-3; V: TRBV5-6; D: NA; size: NA; CDR3: CASSLDYFTDTQYF; DNA: TGTGCCAGCAGCTTGGACTATTTCACAGATACGCAGTATTTT
length: 12; J: TRBJ1-5; V: TRBV12-3/TRBV12-4; D: NA; size: few; CDR3: CASGGAAKPQHF; DNA: TGTGCCAGTGGGGGGGCCGCTAAGCCCCAGCATTTT
length: 15; J: TRBJ2-2; V: TRBV20-1; D: NA; size: NA; CDR3: CSAMGQDSNTGELFF; DNA: TGCAGTGCTATGGGGCAGGACTCGAACACCGGGGAGCTGTTTTTT
length: 18; J: TRBJ2-1; V: TRBV25-1; D: TRBD1; size: few; CDR3: CASRADPGQGLALGEQFF; DNA: TGTGCCAGCAGAGCGGACCCTGGACAGGGTTTAGCACTTGGTGAGCAGTTCTTC
length: 16; J: TRBJ2-3; V: TRBV4-2; D: TRBD1; size: once; CDR3: CASSQERTGGTDTQYF; DNA: TGTGCCAGCAGCCAAGAGCGCACAGGGGGCACAGATACGCAGTATTTT
length: 14; J: TRBJ2-1; V: TRBV7-2; D: NA; size: many; CDR3: CASSAQQTGFEQFF; DNA: TGTGCCAGCAGCGCCCAGCAAACGGGGTTTGAGCAGTTCTTC
length: 14; J: TRBJ1-1; V: TRBV15; D: NA; size: few; CDR3: CATSRTGGRTEAFF; DNA: TGTGCCACCAGCAGAACGGGGGGGCGGACTGAAGCTTTCTTT
length: 18; J: TRBJ2-1; V: TRBV20-1; D: NA; size: NA; CDR3: CSARRDLASRSSYNEQFF; DNA: TGCAGTGCTAGGCGGGACCTAGCGTCTCGGAGCTCCTACAATGAGCAGTTCTTC
length: 13; J: TRBJ1-2; V: TRBV2; D: NA; size: once; CDR3: CASSHPDGLGYTF; DNA: TGTGCCAGCAGTCATCCCGACGGGCTGGGCTACACCTTC
length: 15; J: TRBJ1-2; V: TRBV30; D: NA; size: NA; CDR3: CAWSVLFVGSGGYTF; DNA: TGTGCCTGGAGTGTTCTTTTTGTGGGAAGCGGGGGCTACACCTTC
length: 13; J: TRBJ2-1; V: TRBV20-1; D: TRBD2; size: NA; CDR3: CSAKAGGSDEQFF; DNA: TGCAGTGCTAAAGCGGGGGGGTCTGATGAGCAGTTCTTC
length: 14; J: TRBJ2-4; V: TRBV6-5; D: NA; size: many; CDR3: CASSYSGTLDIQYF; DNA: TGTGCCAGCAGTTACTCCGGGACGCTTGACATTCAGTACTTC
length: 14; J: TRBJ1-1; V: TRBV4-1; D: NA; size: NA; CDR3: CASSRGTTNTEAFF; DNA: TGCGCCAGCAGCCGAGGCACAACGAACACTGAAGCTTTCTTT
length: 14; J: TRBJ2-1; V: TRBV20-1; D: NA; size: few; CDR3: CSAPHGGSYNEQFF; DNA: TGCAGTGCTCCTCACGGGGGTTCCTACAATGAGCAGTTCTTC
length: 15; J: TRBJ2-1; V: TRBV20-1; D: NA; size: few; CDR3: CSARTRRSIYNEQFF; DNA: TGCAGTGCTAGAACTCGCCGGTCCATCTACAATGAGCAGTTCTTC
length: 16; J: TRBJ2-7; V: TRBV28; D: TRBD1; size: many; CDR3: CASSASSYRGPYEQYF; DNA: TGTGCCAGCAGTGCCTCCTCCTACAGGGGACCCTACGAGCAGTACTTC
length: 14; J: TRBJ1-2; V: TRBV10-3; D: NA; size: few; CDR3: CAISEIDRTDGYTF; DNA: TGTGCCATCAGTGAGATAGACAGGACTGATGGCTACACCTTC
length: 14; J: TRBJ2-7; V: TRBV20-1; D: NA; size: NA; CDR3: CSAREPTGPYEQYF; DNA: TGCAGTGCTAGAGAGCCTACAGGGCCCTACGAGCAGTACTTC
length: 15; J: TRBJ2-7; V: TRBV15; D: NA; size: few; CDR3: CATSSLQGTAAEQYF; DNA: TGTGCCACCAGCAGCCTCCAGGGTACGGCGGCCGAGCAGTACTTC
length: 13; J: TRBJ1-5; V: TRBV20-1; D: NA; size: NA; CDR3: CSVAGGRDQPQHF; DNA: TGCAGTGTGGCGGGGGGGAGGGATCAGCCCCAGCATTTT
length: 11; J: TRBJ2-2; V: TRBV12-3/TRBV12-4; D: NA; size: NA; CDR3: CAGAGGGELFF; DNA: TGTGCCGGAGCCGGCGGCGGGGAGCTGTTTTTT
length: 14; J: TRBJ1-5; V: TRBV5-1; D: TRBD1; size: few; CDR3: CASSWTGMNQPQHF; DNA: TGCGCCAGCAGCTGGACAGGGATGAATCAGCCCCAGCATTTT